This T cell receptor (beta chain) was retrieved from a study of Ad26.COV2.S vaccination and SARS-CoV-2 variants. As for the study in general: Each vaccinee took Ad26.COV2.S intramuscularly, once or twice 56 days apart.

Only one count was recorded for this clone. V gave up 4 bases and J gave up 2 bases; unmatched junction bases: 3. CDR3 size: 14 residues. The germline gives CDR1 SGHRS, CDR2 YFSETQ. Treatment specified: 15 to 20 received Ad26.COV2.S at low or high dose, single or two shots; roughly 5 received placebo; per-sample allocation not given. The samples date from day 63 after the first vaccine or placebo injection. Sequencing used immunoSEQ multiplex PCR; TCRdb keeps in-frame clones, though not all of them. The profile covers a few hundred thousand clones, with approximately 91% appearing a single time and 1.5% to 2% taken by the ten largest.

The genes are TRBV5-1 and TRBJ2-1; 7 bases fit TRBD1. This clonotype was sampled from a person between 18 and 59 years old who received the Ad26.COV2.S COVID-19 vaccine or a placebo. This specimen consisted of peripheral blood, obtained in a trial of Ad26.COV2.S vaccine versus placebo. The CDR3 sequence is CASSPGQTYNEQFF. The DNA of the CDR3 is TGCGCCAGCAGCCCGGGACAGACCTACAATGAGCAGTTCTTC.